This TCR beta chain comes out of a study of cytomegalovirus exposure and HLA in healthy donors. Study results and limitations: Later analysis demonstrated an association between a missense DCLRE1C variant and TCR beta V- and J-gene trimming.

This clone was seen more than once but under ten times. The antigen is unknown. The primer mix had 60 Vbeta and 13 Jbeta primers. Per the study methods: Later work found 65 million to 100 million unique TCR beta chains, with 10 million to 14 million shared. TCRdb's copy holds only in-frame clones and misses some; the assay was immunoSEQ multiplex PCR. D and trimming were read from the DNA, whereas the V and J calls and clone size are those reported in that table. The sample has roughly 150,000 clones; over 65% are singletons. V was cut by 5 bases and J by 1 base, with 5 bases left in between. The germline gives CDR1 MGHDK, CDR2 SYGVNS. The CDR3 has 12 amino acids.

J is TRBJ1-2 and V is TRBV25-1; D unresolved. Sample: PBMCs. This sequence was found in a woman in her twenties or thirties in good health and CMV-seronegative. DNA of the CDR3: TGTGCCAGCAGTTTTAATAACTATGGCTACACCTTC. Its protein product is CASSFNNYGYTF.